These 3 T cell receptor beta chains were all obtained from the same sample, sequenced in a study of T cells in Graves' hyperthyroidism and ophthalmopathy (dated by TCRdb to between 2019 and 2020). The method was multiplex PCR. The sequencing machine was an Illumina HiSeq 2000. Amplification of TCR beta CDR3 regions was carried out from RNA transcripts. The TCR CDR3 was subjected to a first round of RT-PCR using the HTBI primer set and the Qiagen OneStep RT-PCR kit. In TCRdb, the public reads were trimmed at Q25 with fastp and aligned with MiXCR, with productive beta chains retained. Merged by CDR3 protein, the rows form single entries marked with the most common genes and DNA. The sample records around 600,000 distinct CDR3 sequences, about a sixth of which are singletons. Approximately 3.5% of the sample belongs to the ten largest clones. The sample comprised blood. The receptors originated from a woman aged 40-49 years with Graves' ophthalmopathy.

This chain links TRBV4-2 with TRBJ1-3; TRBD1 matches 8 bases. V lost 1 base, J lost 0 bases, and 5 bases stayed unmatched. From germline, CDR1 is LGHNA and CDR2 YNFKEQ. The CDR3 sequence is 17 residues long. CDR3 sequence reads: CASSQAGQAFSGNTIYF. CDR3 sequence (DNA): TGTGCCAGCAGCCAAGCGGGACAGGCGTTCTCTGGAAACACCATATATTTT.

The V call is TRBV12-5, the J call TRBJ2-1, with D perhaps assigned TRBD1 or TRBD2 (6 bases each). The CDR3 is 15 amino acids. V lost 6 bases to trimming and J lost 2 bases, with 14 bases between them. The V gene's germline CDR1 is LGHNT and CDR2 FRNRAP. CDR3 in amino acids: CASGTAGTPYNEQFF. In nucleotides, the CDR3 is TGTGCTAGTGGCACTGCGGGGACACCCTACAATGAGCAGTTCTTC.

The chain employs TRBV6-1 and TRBJ2-3, with 11 positions matching TRBD2. CDR1 and CDR2 (germline): MNHNS, SASEGT. J gave up 6 bases and V 6 bases, and 11 bases lay outside the gene matches. CDR3 length equals 16 residues. This chain's CDR3 is CASRYLAGGPGDTQYF. CDR3 DNA: TGTGCCAGCAGATACCTAGCGGGGGGACCAGGGGATACGCAGTATTTT.